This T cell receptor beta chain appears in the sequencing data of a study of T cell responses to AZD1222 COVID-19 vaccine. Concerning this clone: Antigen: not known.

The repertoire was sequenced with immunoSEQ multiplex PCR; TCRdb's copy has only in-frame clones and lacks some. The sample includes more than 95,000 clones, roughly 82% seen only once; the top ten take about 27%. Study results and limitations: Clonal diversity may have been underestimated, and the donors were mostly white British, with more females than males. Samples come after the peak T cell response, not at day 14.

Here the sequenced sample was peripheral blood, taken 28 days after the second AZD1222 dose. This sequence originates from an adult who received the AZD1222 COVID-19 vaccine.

CDR3 sequence (DNA): TGCGCCAGCAGCCAAAGGGGGGATTCACCCCTCCACTTT. It encodes CASSQRGDSPLHF. J is TRBJ1-6 and V is TRBV5-1; a weak D match, TRBD1 (6 bases). The CDR3 runs to 13 residues. Trimming pared 4 bases from V and 8 bases from J, leaving 10 bases between. CDR1 is SGHRS and CDR2 is YFSETQ in the germline V gene. The entire variable domain, with the rest obtained from reference TRBV5-1 and TRBJ1-6, is as follows: KAGVTQTPRYLIKTRGQQVTLSCSPISGHRSVSWYQQTPGQGLQFLFEYFSETQRNKGNFPGRFSGRQFSNSRSEMNVSTLELGDSALYLCASSQRGDSPLHFGNGTRLTVT.